Shown below are 29 T cell receptor beta chains from a single sample sequenced in a study of T cell responses to AZD1222 COVID-19 vaccine. The repertoire was sequenced with immunoSEQ multiplex PCR; TCRdb's copy has only in-frame clones and lacks some. The profile covers roughly 130,000 clones, with roughly nine tenths appearing a single time and 7.5% taken by the ten largest. This specimen consisted of peripheral blood, obtained 28 days after the second dose of the MenACWY control vaccine. The receptors derive from an adult who received the MenACWY meningococcal vaccine as a control.

This chain uses TRBV7-8 with TRBJ1-5, with TRBD1 matching 10 bases. This CDR3 is built from 17 residues. J was trimmed by 1 base and V by 6 bases; bases with no gene match: 9. Germline CDR1 and CDR2: SGHVS and FQNEAQ. The DNA for the CDR3 is TGTGCCAGCAGAAGACGACCGGGACAGGGGAGCAATCAGCCCCAGCATTTT. This encodes CASRRRPGQGSNQPQHF.

This clone appeared a single time. This sequence joins TRBV4-3 and TRBJ2-2; D may match TRBD1 or TRBD2 (5 bases each). V lost 2 bases to trimming and J lost 7 bases, with 14 bases between them. Germline values: CDR1 LGHNA, CDR2 YSLEER. The CDR3 is 15 amino acids. The CDR3 reads CASSQRSGQGGELFF. The CDR3 nucleotides read TGCGCCAGCAGCCAAAGATCGGGGCAAGGCGGGGAGCTGTTTTTT.

This clone was counted between two and nine times. In the same sample, other DNA sequences code for this CDR3. The chain uses TRBV6-5 and TRBJ1-5; a weak D match, TRBD1 (5 bases). The V gene's germline CDR1 is MNHEY and CDR2 SVGAGI. V was clipped by 5 bases and J by 0 bases, with 8 bases between them. The CDR3 contains 14 residues. CDR3 sequence reads: CASSPGDSNQPQHF. The DNA of the CDR3 is TGTGCCAGCAGTCCGGGGGATAGCAATCAGCCCCAGCATTTT.

This clone was observed a handful of times. The rearrangement uses TRBV20-1 and TRBJ1-2; possible D gene TRBD1, 5 bases. Germline V gene data show CDR1 as DFQATT and CDR2 as SNEGSKA (reference sequence). CDR3 length equals 11 residues. The V end lost 3 bases, the J end lost 7 bases, and 9 bases lay between the germline ends. CDR3: CSARDRGGYTF. The CDR3, as DNA: TGCAGTGCTAGGGATAGGGGTGGCTACACCTTC.

V usage is TRBV11-3 and J usage is TRBJ2-3; tentative D call: TRBD1 (6 bases). Trimming removed 5 bases at V and 5 bases at J, with 17 bases between. The CDR3 is made up of 15 amino acids. The germline V gene has CDR1 SGHNT and CDR2 YENEEA. CDR3 sequence reads: CASSARTDGGDTQYF. Here the CDR3 DNA reads TGTGCCAGCAGCGCCCGGACAGATGGAGGAGATACGCAGTATTTT.

The J gene is TRBJ2-2, the V gene TRBV10-3; 7 bases are a match to TRBD1. The V segment lost 7 bases and the J segment 3 bases; nucleotides outside the gene matches: 8. Germline CDR1 and CDR2: ENHRY and SYGVKD. The CDR3 runs 15 residues. DNA of the CDR3: TGTGCCATCAATACCGGGACAGAGTACACCGGGGAGCTGTTTTTT. It is translated as CAINTGTEYTGELFF.

On this clone: A junction end diverges from the germline sequence, so it may reflect a read error. The V gene is TRBV9, the J gene TRBJ1-4, with D possibly matching TRBD1 (5 bases). The CDR3 length is 14 residues. Germline CDR1 SGDLS, CDR2 YYNGEE. The CDR3 reads CASSVGTTDEKLFF. The CDR3 nucleotides read TGTGCCAGCAGCGTAGGGACAACTGATGAAAAACTGTTTTTT.

In regard to this clone: Germline and junction disagree at one end, which may indicate a read error. The V gene is TRBV6-5, the J gene TRBJ2-5, with 10 bases lining up with TRBD2. This CDR3 is 15 amino acids long. Looked up from germline, CDR1 is MNHEY and CDR2 is SVGAGI. The CDR3 DNA sequence: TGTGCCAGCAGCTACTCGGGGACTAGCGCAGAGACCCAGTACTTC. Translated: CASSYSGTSAETQYF.

The chain recombines TRBV10-3 with TRBJ1-6; D perhaps matches TRBD1 (5 bases). V was shortened by 0 bases and J by 7 bases, with 7 bases between the two germline ends. The CDR3 has 14 residues. The germline gives CDR1 ENHRY, CDR2 SYGVKD. The CDR3 here is CAISESPGNSPLHF. CDR3 DNA sequence: TGTGCCATCAGTGAGTCGCCAGGGAATTCACCCCTCCACTTT.

The genes are TRBV7-2 and TRBJ2-2; 7 positions agree with TRBD1. Trimming at V came to 5 bases and at J to 1 base, leaving 4 bases not matched to a gene. This CDR3 region has 15 residues. Germline V gene sequence: CDR1 SGHTA, CDR2 FQGNSA. As DNA, the CDR3 is TGTGCCAGCAGCCAACAGGGGCAGAACACCGGGGAGCTGTTTTTT. Its translation is CASSQQGQNTGELFF. Full variable domain (remainder filled in from reference TRBV7-2 and TRBJ2-2): GAGVSQSPSNKVTEKGKDVELRCDPISGHTALYWYRQSLGQGLEFLIYFQGNSAPDKSGLPSDRFSAERTGGSVSTLTIQRTQQEDSAVYLCASSQQGQNTGELFFGEGSRLTVL.

The V call is TRBV5-1, the J call TRBJ2-1; D uncertain. This CDR3 region has 14 residues. V lost 0 bases and J 3 bases, leaving 7 bases between the germline ends. Germline CDR1 is SGHRS and CDR2 is YFSETQ. The CDR3 bases are TGCGCCAGCAGCTTGGTTGATAACTACAATGAGCAGTTCTTC. It encodes CASSLVDNYNEQFF.

The chain uses TRBV9 and TRBJ1-2; maybe TRBD1 (5 bases). CDR3 length: 13 residues. Per the germline V gene, CDR1 is SGDLS and CDR2 is YYNGEE. The V end was cut by 4 bases, the J end by 1 base, with 8 bases between. CDR3 bases: TGTGCCAGCAGCATGACAGTTAACTATGGCTACACCTTC. It translates to CASSMTVNYGYTF.

This sequence joins TRBV15 and TRBJ1-3; D gene unclear. Per the germline V gene, CDR1 is LNHNV and CDR2 is YYDKDF (reference sequence). V was trimmed by 0 bases and J by 1 base, leaving 7 bases between them. The CDR3 sequence is 15 residues long. The CDR3 sequence: CATSRDHGSGNTIYF. The CDR3 DNA follows: TGTGCCACCAGCAGAGACCACGGGTCTGGAAACACCATATATTTT. The full variable domain, in which reference TRBV15 and TRBJ1-3 provide the parts outside the CDR3, is DAMVIQNPRYQVTQFGKPVTLSCSQTLNHNVMYWYQQKSSQAPKLLFHYYDKDFNNEADTPDNFQSRRPNTSFCFLDIRSPGLGDTAMYLCATSRDHGSGNTIYFGEGSWLTVV.

The chain carries TRBV7-2 and TRBJ1-5; 7 bases fit TRBD1. V gave up 5 bases and J gave up 1 base; unmatched junction bases: 5. This CDR3 is built from 15 residues. Germline loops: CDR1 SGHTA, CDR2 FQGNSA. CDR3 residues: CASSPRTGSNQPQHF. CDR3 DNA sequence: TGTGCCAGCAGCCCCCGGACAGGAAGCAATCAGCCCCAGCATTTT.

The chain has TRBV28 and TRBJ1-3; D remains ambiguous. Germline V gene data show CDR1 as MDHEN and CDR2 as SYDVKM. Trimming stripped 7 bases from V and 0 bases from J, with 10 bases between. This CDR3 region has 14 residues. CDR3 sequence (DNA): TGTGCCAGCACCACCATTACCTCTGGAAACACCATATATTTT. Protein: CASTTITSGNTIYF. Full variable domain (outside the CDR3, taken from reference TRBV28 and TRBJ1-3): DVKVTQSSRYLVKRTGEKVFLECVQDMDHENMFWYRQDPGLGLRLIYFSYDVKMKEKGDIPEGYSVSREKKERFSLILESASTNQTSMYLCASTTITSGNTIYFGEGSWLTVV.

The rearrangement uses TRBV19 and TRBJ1-2; 9 bases agree with TRBD1. The CDR3 has 15 residues. The ends lost 4 bases at V and 4 bases at J; junction bases unmatched: 7. Germline CDR1 is LNHDA and CDR2 is SQIVND (reference sequence). The CDR3 sequence is CASSTTTGGGYGYTF. Here the CDR3 DNA reads TGTGCCAGTAGTACAACGACAGGGGGAGGCTATGGCTACACCTTC. The whole variable domain, remainder taken from reference TRBV19 and TRBJ1-2, is DGGITQSPKYLFRKEGQNVTLSCEQNLNHDAMYWYRQDPGQGLRLIYYSQIVNDFQKGDIAEGYSVSREKKESFPLTVTSAQKNPTAFYLCASSTTTGGGYGYTFGSGTRLTVV.

This chain connects TRBV5-1 to TRBJ2-3, with 8 bases identical to TRBD1. The germline V gene encodes CDR1 SGHRS and CDR2 YFSETQ. The CDR3 is made up of 18 amino acids. V lost 2 bases to trimming and J lost 2 bases; unmatched junction nucleotides: 13. This chain's CDR3 is CASSFLPTGTGHTDTQYF. The CDR3 nucleotides read TGCGCCAGCAGCTTTCTCCCTACCGGGACAGGTCACACAGATACGCAGTATTTT. Full variable domain (outside the CDR3, taken from reference TRBV5-1 and TRBJ2-3): KAGVTQTPRYLIKTRGQQVTLSCSPISGHRSVSWYQQTPGQGLQFLFEYFSETQRNKGNFPGRFSGRQFSNSRSEMNVSTLELGDSALYLCASSFLPTGTGHTDTQYFGPGTRLTVL.

The V call is TRBV19, the J call TRBJ1-2, with D uncertain. V shed 1 base and J shed 8 bases, with 14 bases lying between them. The length of the CDR3 is 14 residues. CDR1 is LNHDA and CDR2 is SQIVND in the germline V gene (reference sequence). The CDR3 reads CASSIGAAFMGYTF. CDR3 in DNA: TGTGCCAGTAGTATAGGGGCGGCTTTTATGGGCTACACCTTC.

This sequence joins TRBV19 and TRBJ1-1, with D maybe TRBD1 (5 bases). The germline V gene encodes CDR1 LNHDA and CDR2 SQIVND (reference sequence). V was clipped by 3 bases and J by 1 base, with 12 bases between them. The CDR3 loop spans 15 amino acids. CDR3 nucleotides: TGTGCCAGTAGTATCCCAGGGACGGCGAACACTGAAGCTTTCTTT. Its protein is CASSIPGTANTEAFF.

This chain uses TRBV6-5 with TRBJ1-6; TRBD1 matches 8 bases. CDR3 length: 13 amino acids. Germline values: CDR1 MNHEY, CDR2 SVGAGI. Trimming at V came to 8 bases and at J to 10 bases, leaving 7 bases not matched to a gene. This chain's CDR3 is CASGGQEDSPLHF. DNA of the CDR3: TGTGCCAGCGGGGGACAGGAGGACTCACCCCTCCACTTT.

V and J are TRBV11-2 and TRBJ2-3, with 8 bases matching TRBD1. The CDR3 has 16 amino acids. Germline V CDR1 and CDR2: SGHAT, FQNNGV. The trim removed 2 bases at V and 3 bases at J, leaving 7 bases unmatched. CDR3 sequence: CASSLWSRGQTDTQYF. CDR3 bases: TGTGCCAGCAGCTTATGGTCCAGGGGGCAAACAGATACGCAGTATTTT. The full variable domain, completed using reference TRBV11-2 and TRBJ2-3, is EAGVAQSPRYKIIEKRQSVAFWCNPISGHATLYWYQQILGQGPKLLIQFQNNGVVDDSQLPKDRFSAERLKGVDSTLKIQPAKLEDSAVYLCASSLWSRGQTDTQYFGPGTRLTVL.

V gene TRBV6-2 or TRBV6-3 combines with J gene TRBJ2-5, with D tentatively TRBD1 or TRBD2 (5 bases each). From germline, CDR1 is MNHEY and CDR2 SVGEGT. V was pared by 2 bases and J by 5 bases, with 15 bases between. CDR3 length equals 15 residues. This chain's CDR3 is CASSYRPGSLETQYF. The DNA for the CDR3 is TGTGCCAGCAGTTACAGGCCAGGGAGCCTGGAGACCCAGTACTTC.

The chain carries TRBV21-1 and TRBJ1-4. TRBV21-1 is tagged as a pseudogene. The CDR3 has 12 residues. In nucleotides, the CDR3 is TGTGCCAGCAGCAAAGCCGGACCTCAACTGTTTTTT. This gives the protein CASSKAGPQLFF.

The chain has TRBV6-5 and TRBJ1-5; the match to TRBD1 covers 7 bases. The trim removed 2 bases at V and 7 bases at J, leaving 8 bases unmatched. The CDR3 loop spans 15 amino acids. CDR1 and CDR2 from the germline V gene are MNHEY and SVGAGI. The CDR3 protein is CASSYDRETGQPQHF. As DNA, the CDR3 is TGTGCCAGCAGTTACGACAGGGAAACGGGGCAGCCCCAGCATTTT.

On this clone: A junction end diverges from the germline sequence, so it may reflect a read error. This rearrangement joins TRBV5-8 to TRBJ2-3, with 8 bases fitting TRBD1. The CDR3 contains 13 residues. Germline V lookup: CDR1 SGHTS, CDR2 YDEGEE. CDR3 sequence reads: CASSFRGRVLSNF. In DNA, the CDR3 is TGTGCCAGCAGCTTCAGGGGGCGCGTACTTTCGAATTTT.

The rearrangement uses TRBV2 and TRBJ1-1; maybe TRBD1 (5 bases). Looked up from germline, CDR1 is SNHLY and CDR2 is FYNNEI. The CDR3 has 14 amino acids. Trimming took 4 bases from V and 1 from J, leaving 10 bases between them. The CDR3 region has the DNA TGTGCCAGCAGTGTAACTGACAGGAACACTGAAGCTTTCTTT. Translating it yields CASSVTDRNTEAFF.

The V gene is TRBV10-3, the J gene TRBJ1-3; tentative D call: TRBD1 (6 bases). V was shortened by 3 bases and J by 2 bases, with 14 bases between the two germline ends. Germline V CDR1 and CDR2: ENHRY, SYGVKD. This CDR3 has 16 residues. CDR3 region: CAISDGQISTGNTIYF. The CDR3, as DNA: TGTGCCATCAGTGACGGACAGATTAGCACTGGAAACACCATATATTTT.

The chain recombines TRBV6-1 with TRBJ2-7; 7 bases line up with TRBD1. This CDR3 is built from 14 residues. The J segment lost 6 bases and the V segment lost 1 base, leaving 6 bases of the junction unmatched. Germline V gene lookup returns CDR1 MNHNS and CDR2 SASEGT. CDR3 in amino acids: CASSEGRGRSEQYF. For the CDR3, the DNA is TGTGCCAGCAGTGAAGGAAGGGGGCGAAGCGAGCAGTACTTC.

The chain recombines TRBV6-2 or TRBV6-3 with TRBJ2-7; 7 positions match TRBD1. V lost 5 bases and J lost 3; bases outside the gene matches: 10. Germline V CDR1 and CDR2: MNHEY, SVGEGT. This CDR3 region has 15 residues. In nucleotides, the CDR3 is TGTGCCAGCAGTCCGGGCGTGGGACAGATCTACGAGCAGTACTTC. Translation gives CASSPGVGQIYEQYF.